Shown below are 6 T cell receptor beta chains from a single sample sequenced in a study of Ad26.COV2.S vaccination and SARS-CoV-2 variants. Here immunoSEQ multiplex PCR was the method, and the copy in TCRdb shows in-frame clones only, minus some. The sample shows 300,000 to 350,000 clones, about 85% of them seen only once. Specified treatment: around 19 received Ad26.COV2.S at low or high dose, single or two shots; roughly five received placebo; per-sample allocation not given. The study sampled participants on day 63 after the first vaccine or placebo injection. This material consisted of peripheral blood, taken in a trial of Ad26.COV2.S vaccine versus placebo. Source of these receptors: a person between 18 and 59 years old who received the Ad26.COV2.S COVID-19 vaccine or a placebo.

The rearrangement links TRBV4-1 to TRBJ2-1; D remains ambiguous. The CDR3 sequence is 14 residues long. Germline V gives CDR1 MGHRA, CDR2 YSYEKL. V gave up 1 base and J gave up 4 bases, with 8 bases separating them. DNA for the CDR3: TGCGCCAGCAGCCAAGGTGACGGGTACAATGAGCAGTTCTTC. Encoded protein: CASSQGDGYNEQFF.

This clone was picked up one time. The chain uses TRBV6-6 and TRBJ1-6; the D is unclear. The CDR3 extends over 13 amino acids. The V end lost 3 bases, the J end lost 7 bases, and 7 bases lay between the germline ends. Germline CDR1 MNHNY, CDR2 SVGAGI (reference sequence). This CDR3 reads CASSYAENSPLHF. DNA of the CDR3: TGTGCCAGCAGTTATGCGGAGAATTCACCCCTCCACTTT.

The chain has TRBV15 and TRBJ2-3; the match to TRBD1 covers 12 bases. CDR1 and CDR2 from the germline V gene are LNHNV and YYDKDF (reference sequence). The CDR3 extends over 17 amino acids. V dropped 3 bases and J dropped 1; count of bases not matched to a gene: 5. The CDR3 loop is CATSRWDRGRGTDTQYF. CDR3 in DNA: TGTGCCACCAGCAGGTGGGACAGGGGGCGAGGCACAGATACGCAGTATTTT.

This clone has only one observation. The chain carries TRBV14 and TRBJ2-2, with D perhaps TRBD2 (5 bases). Trimming removed 5 bases at V and 5 bases at J, with 12 bases between. The germline V gene encodes CDR1 SGHDN and CDR2 FVKESK. This CDR3 has 14 residues. The CDR3 sequence: CASSETGGTGELFF. CDR3 coding DNA: TGTGCCAGCAGCGAGACGGGCGGGACCGGGGAGCTGTTTTTT.

This chain joins TRBV5-1 and TRBJ2-3, with D tentatively TRBD1 (5 bases). The V end lost 3 bases, the J end lost 1 base, and 12 bases lay between the germline ends. Germline V gene lookup returns CDR1 SGHRS and CDR2 YFSETQ. CDR3 length equals 15 residues. As DNA, the CDR3 is TGCGCCAGCAGCTCCCAGGGTTCTGGCACAGATACGCAGTATTTT. Its translation: CASSSQGSGTDTQYF. Combining the CDR3 with reference TRBV5-1 and TRBJ2-3 gives the whole variable domain KAGVTQTPRYLIKTRGQQVTLSCSPISGHRSVSWYQQTPGQGLQFLFEYFSETQRNKGNFPGRFSGRQFSNSRSEMNVSTLELGDSALYLCASSSQGSGTDTQYFGPGTRLTVL.

The rearrangement uses TRBV6-5 and TRBJ1-2; D call uncertain. Looked up from germline, CDR1 is MNHEY and CDR2 is SVGAGI. The CDR3 is 15 residues long. The V end was cut by 0 bases, the J end by 6 bases, with 14 bases between. The CDR3 bases are TGTGCCAGCAGTTACTCTTGGGGATCAGGTGATGGCTACACCTTC. It specifies CASSYSWGSGDGYTF.